Listed here are 7 T cell receptor beta chains from one sample, sequenced in a study of blood T cell repertoires in COVID-19. This table comes from immunoSEQ multiplex PCR, and its TCRdb copy is limited to in-frame clones, with some not included. In the table there are 180,000 or so clones, about 88% of which are singletons. Sequencing used peripheral blood. The receptors stem from a woman aged 25 to 39 with active or convalescent COVID-19.

This clone appeared once. The chain joins TRBV5-4 to TRBJ1-2, with 7 bases identical to TRBD1. CDR3 length: 14 amino acids. Germline V lookup: CDR1 SGHNT, CDR2 YYREEE (reference sequence). V shed 3 bases, J shed 6 bases, and the junction held 8 bases outside the gene matches. The CDR3 coding sequence is TGTGCCAGCAGCTACAGGGGCAATTGGGATGGCTACACCTTC. Translation gives CASSYRGNWDGYTF.

The rearrangement uses TRBV27 and TRBJ1-4; 7 nucleotides line up with TRBD1. Germline V gene lookup returns CDR1 MNHEY and CDR2 SMNVEV (reference sequence). Germline trimming cut 2 bases from V and 3 bases from J; bases unmatched to any gene: 3. This CDR3 has 15 amino acids. The CDR3 bases are TGTGCCAGCAGTTTAGGGGGACAGCCTAATGAAAAACTGTTTTTT. Translating gives CASSLGGQPNEKLFF.

The CDR3 protein is CASSLRDREDYGYTF. The CDR3 DNA sequence: TGTGCCAGCAGCTTGCGGGACAGGGAGGACTATGGCTACACCTTC. The J gene is TRBJ1-2, the V gene TRBV5-4, with TRBD1 matching over 9 bases. Looked up from germline, CDR1 is SGHNT and CDR2 is YYREEE (reference sequence). Losses at the gene ends were 1 base for V and 3 bases for J; bases not matched to a gene: 4. The CDR3 is 15 amino acids.

The chain links TRBV12-3 or TRBV12-4 to TRBJ1-5, with D unresolved. Trimming left V 5 bases short and J 3 bases short, with 5 bases between. CDR3 length: 12 residues. The CDR3: CASSPSNQPQHF. DNA of the CDR3: TGTGCCAGCAGTCCCTCCAATCAGCCCCAGCATTTT.

The chain uses TRBV6-2 or TRBV6-3 and TRBJ1-2; a possible D gene is TRBD1 (5 bases). Trimming removed 0 bases from V and 7 bases from J, with 12 bases in between. The germline V gene has CDR1 MNHEY and CDR2 SVGEGT. The CDR3 is 14 amino acids. CDR3 DNA: TGTGCCAGCAGTTACTCGACGGGGGGGATTGGCTACACCTTC. It codes for CASSYSTGGIGYTF.

V and J are TRBV6-6 and TRBJ2-7; D is perhaps TRBD1 (6 bases). The CDR3 runs to 13 residues. V shed 6 bases and J shed 2 bases, with 11 bases lying between them. Germline CDR1 reads MNHNY; CDR2 reads SVGAGI (reference sequence). This chain's CDR3 is CASRTGYPYEQYF. In nucleotides, the CDR3 is TGTGCCAGCAGAACAGGGTATCCCTACGAGCAGTACTTC.

The rearrangement uses TRBV30 and TRBJ2-5; possibly TRBD2 for D (5 bases). The CDR3 is 14 residues long. Trimming stripped 1 base from V and 5 bases from J, with 14 bases between. From germline, CDR1 is GTSNPN and CDR2 SVGIG (reference sequence). The CDR3, as DNA: TGTGCCTGGAGTGCGGGCGGGTTGGGGGAGACCCAGTACTTC. This codes for CAWSAGGLGETQYF.